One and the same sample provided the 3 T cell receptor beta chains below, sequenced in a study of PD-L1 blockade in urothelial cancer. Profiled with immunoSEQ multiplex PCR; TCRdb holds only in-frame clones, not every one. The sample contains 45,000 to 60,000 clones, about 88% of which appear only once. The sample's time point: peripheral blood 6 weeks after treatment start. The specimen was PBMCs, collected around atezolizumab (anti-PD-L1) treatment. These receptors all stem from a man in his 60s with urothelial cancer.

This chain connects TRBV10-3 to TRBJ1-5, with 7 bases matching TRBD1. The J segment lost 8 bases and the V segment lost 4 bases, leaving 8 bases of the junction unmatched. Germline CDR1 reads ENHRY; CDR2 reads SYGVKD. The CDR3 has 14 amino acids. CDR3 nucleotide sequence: TGTGCCATCAGTGCCGACAGGGCTCTAGAGCCCCAGCATTTT. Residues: CAISADRALEPQHF.

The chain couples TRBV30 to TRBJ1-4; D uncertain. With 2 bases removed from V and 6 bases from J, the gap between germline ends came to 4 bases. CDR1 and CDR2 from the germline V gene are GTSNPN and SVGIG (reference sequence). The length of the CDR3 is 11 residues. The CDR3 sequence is CAWSQDEKLFF. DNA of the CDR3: TGTGCCTGGAGTCAGGATGAAAAACTGTTTTTT.

The CDR3 is CASSSDSGPYEQYF. As DNA, the CDR3 is TGTGCCAGCAGCTCCGACAGTGGGCCCTACGAGCAGTACTTC. The J gene is TRBJ2-7, the V gene TRBV7-2; D might be TRBD1 (5 bases). V lost 4 bases and J lost 2, with 12 bases in between. The CDR3 is 14 residues long. The V gene's germline CDR1 is SGHTA and CDR2 FQGNSA. Looking up the rest from reference TRBV7-2 and TRBJ2-7 gives the full variable domain: GAGVSQSPSNKVTEKGKDVELRCDPISGHTALYWYRQSLGQGLEFLIYFQGNSAPDKSGLPSDRFSAERTGGSVSTLTIQRTQQEDSAVYLCASSSDSGPYEQYFGPGTRLTVT.